This is a list of T cell receptor beta chains from one sample in a study of blood T cell repertoires in COVID-19. TCRdb keeps only in-frame clones here, not all; method: immunoSEQ multiplex PCR. The profile shows approximately 100,000 clones, 92% of them singletons. Sample: peripheral blood. The receptors originated from a man aged 50 to 59 with active COVID-19. Both conserved end residues are part of each CDR3. A D gene is named only where the DNA matches it firmly. Some rows mark clone size as missing; the rest say once, few, many or name a class of expanded clone.

D: TRBD1
J: TRBJ1-6
size: -
V: TRBV5-1
DNA: TGCGCCAGCAGACTGATATCGACAGCCGGGACAGGGGGTTCACCCCTCCACTTT
CDR3: CASRLISTAGTGGSPLHF

D: -
J: TRBJ1-5
size: -
V: TRBV7-9
DNA: TGTGCCAGCAGCTTAGTGGGAGATGCTCAGCCCCAGCATTTT
CDR3: CASSLVGDAQPQHF

D: -
J: TRBJ2-3
size: -
V: TRBV5-5
DNA: TGTGCCAGCAGCTCCTCCACAGATACGCAGTATTTT
CDR3: CASSSSTDTQYF

D: -
J: TRBJ2-2
size: -
V: TRBV5-1
DNA: TGCGCCAGCAGCCGGAGTTACGGTTCCGCGAACACCGGGGAGCTGTTTTTT
CDR3: CASSRSYGSANTGELFF

D: TRBD1
J: TRBJ1-1
size: -
V: TRBV27
DNA: TGTGCCAGCAGTTTTGTGACAGGGAATCTGGGCGCTGAAGCTTTCTTT
CDR3: CASSFVTGNLGAEAFF

D: -
J: TRBJ1-2
size: once
V: TRBV6-5
DNA: TGTGCCAGCACTCAAGGGGGTCTCCATATGGATGGCTACACCTTC
CDR3: CASTQGGLHMDGYTF

D: -
J: TRBJ2-5
size: -
V: TRBV7-2
DNA: TGTGCCAGCGCCACTAGAGTACAAGAGACCCAGTACTTC
CDR3: CASATRVQETQYF

D: -
J: TRBJ2-1
size: -
V: TRBV3-1/TRBV3-2
DNA: TGTGCCAGCAGCCAATCCTTTCGCTCCTACAATGAGCAGTTCTTC
CDR3: CASSQSFRSYNEQFF

D: -
J: TRBJ1-5
size: -
V: TRBV6-2/TRBV6-3
DNA: TGTGCCAGCAGTCGGGTACTGGGACTGGACAATCAGCCCCAGCATTTT
CDR3: CASSRVLGLDNQPQHF

D: TRBD2
J: TRBJ2-1
size: -
V: TRBV19
DNA: TGTGCCAGTAGTATGACTAGCGGGAGGTCGAGGAATGAGCAGTTCTTC
CDR3: CASSMTSGRSRNEQFF

D: -
J: TRBJ2-5
size: -
V: TRBV28
DNA: TGTGCCAGCCCTCCTCCGTTGGGCGCCGCTGCGTCGGAGACCCAGTACTTC
CDR3: CASPPPLGAAASETQYF

D: -
J: TRBJ2-7
size: -
V: TRBV10-3
DNA: TGTGCCACCTCATCAGGGTTCTACGAGCAGTACTTC
CDR3: CATSSGFYEQYF

D: TRBD2
J: TRBJ2-3
size: -
V: TRBV5-1
DNA: TGCGCCAGCAGCGGGACTAGCGCGTCTAGCACAGATACGCAGTATTTT
CDR3: CASSGTSASSTDTQYF

D: -
J: TRBJ2-3
size: once
V: TRBV2
DNA: TGTGCCAGCAGCGGTATCCCGCGGGATACGCAGTATTTT
CDR3: CASSGIPRDTQYF

D: TRBD1
J: TRBJ2-5
size: -
V: TRBV6-5
DNA: TGTGCCAGCAGTTCGGTACAGGGGAAGGAGACCCAGTACTTC
CDR3: CASSSVQGKETQYF

D: TRBD1
J: TRBJ2-7
size: -
V: TRBV18
DNA: TGTGCCAGCTCAACAGACAGGGACGAGCAGTACTTC
CDR3: CASSTDRDEQYF

D: TRBD1
J: TRBJ1-2
size: -
V: TRBV28
DNA: TGTGCCAGCAGTCGAGGGGGGACAGATGGCTACACCTTC
CDR3: CASSRGGTDGYTF

D: TRBD2
J: TRBJ2-5
size: -
V: TRBV5-1
DNA: TGCGCCAGCAGCTCGACTAGCAGGGAGACCCAGTACTTC
CDR3: CASSSTSRETQYF

D: TRBD1
J: TRBJ1-2
size: -
V: TRBV5-4
DNA: TGTGCCAGCAGCTCAGGGACAGTTCAGACGGCTAACTATGGCTACACCTTC
CDR3: CASSSGTVQTANYGYTF

D: TRBD2
J: TRBJ2-2
size: -
V: TRBV3-1/TRBV3-2
DNA: TGTGCCAGCAGCCGAAGACTAGCGGAGGACGCCGGGGAGCTGTTTTTT
CDR3: CASSRRLAEDAGELFF

D: -
J: TRBJ2-1
size: -
V: TRBV2
DNA: TGTGCCAGCAGTGGGCAGGTGAGCTACAATGAGCAGTTCTTC
CDR3: CASSGQVSYNEQFF

D: TRBD1
J: TRBJ2-2
size: -
V: TRBV5-4
DNA: TGTGCCAGCAGCGCTCGACAGGGGGCAGGAACCGGGGAGCTGTTTTTT
CDR3: CASSARQGAGTGELFF

D: -
J: TRBJ2-3
size: -
V: TRBV5-1
DNA: TGCGCCAGCACCCTCGGGACATATAGCACAGATACGCAGTATTTT
CDR3: CASTLGTYSTDTQYF

D: TRBD1
J: TRBJ1-1
size: -
V: TRBV5-8
DNA: TGTGCCAGCAGCTTTGACAGGGTCACTGAAGCTTTCTTT
CDR3: CASSFDRVTEAFF

D: TRBD1
J: TRBJ2-7
size: once
V: TRBV3-1/TRBV3-2
DNA: TGTGCCAGCAGCCAAGGCGGATGGGGACAGCCGGGTCCCTACGAGCAGTACTTC
CDR3: CASSQGGWGQPGPYEQYF

D: TRBD1
J: TRBJ1-5
size: -
V: TRBV28
DNA: TGTGCCAGCAGTTTCTTTCGGGACAGGGATCATCAGCCCCAGCATTTT
CDR3: CASSFFRDRDHQPQHF

D: TRBD2
J: TRBJ2-2
size: -
V: TRBV27
DNA: TGTGCCAGCAGTATTTCGGGGGGATACACCGGGGAGCTGTTTTTT
CDR3: CASSISGGYTGELFF

D: TRBD1
J: TRBJ1-5
size: -
V: TRBV6-5
DNA: TGTGCCAGCAGTTACTCCCGACAGGGGAACCAGCCCCAGCATTTT
CDR3: CASSYSRQGNQPQHF

D: -
J: TRBJ2-5
size: -
V: TRBV28
DNA: TGTGCCAGCAGTTCAGTCAACAGGGTTCAAGAGACCCAGTACTTC
CDR3: CASSSVNRVQETQYF